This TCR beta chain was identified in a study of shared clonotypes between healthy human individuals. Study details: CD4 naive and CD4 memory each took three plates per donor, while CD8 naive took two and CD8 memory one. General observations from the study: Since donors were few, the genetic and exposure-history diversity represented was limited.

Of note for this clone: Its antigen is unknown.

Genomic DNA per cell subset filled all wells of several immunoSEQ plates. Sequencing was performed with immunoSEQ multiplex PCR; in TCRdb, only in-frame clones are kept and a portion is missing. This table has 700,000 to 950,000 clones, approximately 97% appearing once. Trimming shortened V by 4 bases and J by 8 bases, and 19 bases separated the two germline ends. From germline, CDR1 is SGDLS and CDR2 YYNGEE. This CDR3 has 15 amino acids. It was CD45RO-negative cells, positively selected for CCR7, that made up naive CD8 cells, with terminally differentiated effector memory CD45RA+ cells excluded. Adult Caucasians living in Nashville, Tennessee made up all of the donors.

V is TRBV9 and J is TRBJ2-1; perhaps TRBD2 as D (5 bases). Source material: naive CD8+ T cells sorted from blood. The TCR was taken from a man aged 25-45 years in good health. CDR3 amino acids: CASSPGLGLSDEQFF. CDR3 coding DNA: TGTGCCAGCAGCCCTGGTCTCGGACTTTCCGATGAGCAGTTCTTC.